One sample yielded the 7 T cell receptor beta chains listed below, sequenced in a study of T cell responses to AZD1222 COVID-19 vaccine. The table came from immunoSEQ multiplex PCR; TCRdb's copy has only in-frame clones and leaves some out. The repertoire holds about 150,000 clones, with 90% to 95% as singletons. The sequencing here drew on peripheral blood, taken on day 0 of AZD1222 vaccination. Every receptor here comes from an adult in good health.

V is TRBV7-9 and J is TRBJ1-1; 7 positions match TRBD1. Germline-derived CDR1 and CDR2 are SEHNR and FQNEAQ (reference sequence). The CDR3 is made up of 15 amino acids. Trimming removed 1 base from V and 6 bases from J; junction bases left unmatched: 8. Written as DNA, the CDR3 is TGTGCCAGCAGCTTAGTAGAGACAGGGACAGCTGAAGCTTTCTTT. Amino acid sequence: CASSLVETGTAEAFF.

V is TRBV28 and J is TRBJ1-5, with 7 bases fitting TRBD1. CDR3 length: 16 residues. The V segment lost 4 bases and the J segment 2 bases; nucleotides outside the gene matches: 8. Germline lookup yields CDR1 MDHEN and CDR2 SYDVKM. The CDR3 region is CASSWEGAGGNQPQHF. In nucleotides, the CDR3 is TGTGCCAGCAGTTGGGAGGGGGCCGGGGGCAATCAGCCCCAGCATTTT. Using reference TRBV28 and TRBJ1-5 for the parts outside the CDR3, the full variable domain is DVKVTQSSRYLVKRTGEKVFLECVQDMDHENMFWYRQDPGLGLRLIYFSYDVKMKEKGDIPEGYSVSREKKERFSLILESASTNQTSMYLCASSWEGAGGNQPQHFGDGTRLSIL.

The chain carries TRBV6-5 and TRBJ2-2; TRBD1 is a possible D gene (5 bases). From germline, CDR1 is MNHEY and CDR2 SVGAGI. Deletions cut 8 bases from V and 4 bases from J, with 11 bases between. The CDR3 covers 13 residues. CDR3 in DNA: TGTGCCAGCGGATATGACAGCACCGGGGAGCTGTTTTTT. Its protein product is CASGYDSTGELFF.

This clone was recorded only once. This chain connects TRBV30 to TRBJ2-7, with D perhaps TRBD2 (5 bases). The V and J ends lost 2 bases and 4 bases respectively, with 15 bases between them. The germline gives CDR1 GTSNPN, CDR2 SVGIG (reference sequence). The CDR3 runs to 14 residues. The CDR3 coding sequence is TGTGCCTGGAGTTGGTGGGAAAGAGGGTACGAGCAGTACTTC. It translates to CAWSWWERGYEQYF.

This sequence joins TRBV7-8 and TRBJ1-5; TRBD1 is a possible D gene (5 bases). The CDR3 covers 13 residues. The germline CDR1 and CDR2 sequences are SGHVS and FQNEAQ. V was clipped by 6 bases and J by 6 bases, with 12 bases between them. The CDR3 bases are TGTGCCAGCAGGGATGGGACGCGTCAGCCCCAGCATTTT. This gives the protein CASRDGTRQPQHF.

The rearrangement links TRBV11-3 to TRBJ2-7; either TRBD1 or TRBD2 may fit D (5 bases each). The CDR3 runs to 14 residues. Trimming took off 1 base at V and 1 base at J, with 8 bases between the two ends. Germline V gene lookup returns CDR1 SGHNT and CDR2 YENEEA. DNA for the CDR3: TGTGCCAGCAGCTTAGCGGGGCTATCCTACGAGCAGTACTTC. Translated, it gives CASSLAGLSYEQYF.

The V gene is TRBV4-1, the J gene TRBJ2-2; D gene unclear. Germline CDR1 and CDR2: MGHRA and YSYEKL. The V gene lost 0 bases and the J gene lost 2 bases, with 7 bases spanning the gap. This CDR3 region has 15 residues. The CDR3 region has the DNA TGCGCCAGCAGCCAAGATTACAGAAACACCGGGGAGCTGTTTTTT. Protein sequence: CASSQDYRNTGELFF.